This TCR beta chain was recovered during a study of blood T cell repertoires in COVID-19. About the study: Researchers got acute and convalescent COVID-19 samples from the United States, Italy and Spain. Sources were T cells, B-cell-depleted T cells, or PBMCs; the material itself was cDNA or gDNA.

This CDR3 spans 16 amino acids. Germline trimming cut 0 bases from V and 6 bases from J; bases unmatched to any gene: 5. In germline, CDR1 is MGHRA, CDR2 YSYEKL. The repertoire was sequenced with immunoSEQ multiplex PCR; TCRdb's copy has only in-frame clones and lacks some. The profile shows about 73,000 clones, roughly 84% of them singletons. The clonotype originates from a woman in her fifties or sixties with acute or convalescent COVID-19. The chain employs TRBV4-1 and TRBJ1-4; TRBD1 matches 9 bases. The sequencing sample was made of peripheral blood. The CDR3 DNA is TGCGCCAGCAGCCAAGAATCCGGGACAGGGTATGAAAAACTGTTTTTT. As protein: CASSQESGTGYEKLFF.